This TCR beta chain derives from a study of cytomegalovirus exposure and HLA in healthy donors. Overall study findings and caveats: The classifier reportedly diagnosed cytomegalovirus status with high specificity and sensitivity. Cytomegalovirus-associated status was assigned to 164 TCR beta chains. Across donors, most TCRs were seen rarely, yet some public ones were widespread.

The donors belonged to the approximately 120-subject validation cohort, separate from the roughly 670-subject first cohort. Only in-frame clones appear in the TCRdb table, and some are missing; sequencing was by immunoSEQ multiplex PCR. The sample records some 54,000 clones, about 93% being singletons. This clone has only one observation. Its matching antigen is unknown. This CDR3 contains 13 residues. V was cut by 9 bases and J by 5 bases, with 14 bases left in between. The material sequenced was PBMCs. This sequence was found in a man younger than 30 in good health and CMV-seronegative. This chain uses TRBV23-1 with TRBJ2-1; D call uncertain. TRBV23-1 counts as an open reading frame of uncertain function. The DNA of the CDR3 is TGCGCCAGTTCCGGTATTACTAACAATGAGCAGTTCTTC. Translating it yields CASSGITNNEQFF.